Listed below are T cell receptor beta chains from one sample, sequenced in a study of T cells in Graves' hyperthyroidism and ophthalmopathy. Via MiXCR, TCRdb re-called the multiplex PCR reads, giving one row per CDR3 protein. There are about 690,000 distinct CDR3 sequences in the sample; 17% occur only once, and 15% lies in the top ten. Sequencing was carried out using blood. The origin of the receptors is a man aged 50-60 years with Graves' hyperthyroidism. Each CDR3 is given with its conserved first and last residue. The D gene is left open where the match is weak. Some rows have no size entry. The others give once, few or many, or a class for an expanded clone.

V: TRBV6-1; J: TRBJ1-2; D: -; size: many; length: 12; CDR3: CASSDTGYGYTF; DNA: TGTGCCAGCAGTGACACAGGTTATGGCTACACCTTC
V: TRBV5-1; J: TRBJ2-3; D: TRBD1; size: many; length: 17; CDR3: CASSQRGGQGRTDTQYF; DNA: TGCGCCAGCAGCCAGAGGGGGGGACAGGGGCGCACAGATACGCAGTATTTT
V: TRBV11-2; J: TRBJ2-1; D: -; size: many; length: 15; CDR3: CASSLVTGVVNEQFF; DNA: TGTGCCAGCAGCTTAGTAACGGGAGTGGTTAATGAGCAGTTCTTC
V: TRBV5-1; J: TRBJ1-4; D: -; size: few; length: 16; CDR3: CASSEGRVATNEKLFF; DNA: TGCGCCAGCAGCGAGGGGCGAGTTGCAACTAATGAAAAACTGTTTTTT
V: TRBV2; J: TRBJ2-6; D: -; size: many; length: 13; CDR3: CARRESGANVLTF; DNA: TGTGCCAGAAGGGAGTCTGGGGCCAACGTCCTGACTTTC
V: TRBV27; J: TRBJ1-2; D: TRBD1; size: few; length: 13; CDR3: CASSNNRGLGYTF; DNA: TGTGCCAGCAGTAACAACAGGGGGCTAGGCTACACCTTC
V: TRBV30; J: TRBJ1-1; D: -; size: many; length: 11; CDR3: CAWSVGGRAFF; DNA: TGTGCCTGGAGTGTAGGCGGGCGCGCTTTCTTT
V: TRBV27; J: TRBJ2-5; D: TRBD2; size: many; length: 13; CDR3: CASSSGNQETQYF; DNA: TGTGCCAGCAGTAGCGGGAACCAAGAGACCCAGTACTTC
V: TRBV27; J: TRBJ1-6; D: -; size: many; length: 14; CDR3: CASSLEGVTSPLHF; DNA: TGTGCCAGCAGTTTAGAGGGGGTAACATCACCCCTCCACTTT
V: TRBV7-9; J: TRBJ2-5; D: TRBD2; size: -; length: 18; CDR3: CASSSRESLREGQQTQYF; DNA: TGTGCCAGCAGTAGCCGGGAGTCCTTGCGGGAGGGCCAGCAGACCCAGTACTTC
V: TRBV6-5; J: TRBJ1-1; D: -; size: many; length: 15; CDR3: CASSYRRGVNTEAFF; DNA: TGTGCCAGCAGTTACCGTCGGGGAGTGAACACTGAAGCTTTCTTT
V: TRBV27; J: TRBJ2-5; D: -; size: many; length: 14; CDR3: CASSFQGLGETQYF; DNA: TGTGCCAGCAGTTTTCAGGGTTTAGGAGAGACCCAGTACTTC
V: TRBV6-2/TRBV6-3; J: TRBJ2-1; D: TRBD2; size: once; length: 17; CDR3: CASSPKFLGTSGSEQFF; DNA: TGTGCCAGCAGTCCCAAGTTTCTCGGGACTAGCGGGAGTGAGCAGTTCTTC
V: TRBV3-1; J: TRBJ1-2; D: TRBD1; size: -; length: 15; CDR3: CASSQLTGRSHGYTF; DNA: TGTGCCAGCAGCCAACTGACAGGGAGATCCCATGGCTACACCTTC
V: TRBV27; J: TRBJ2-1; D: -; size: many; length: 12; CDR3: CASSLGRGKQFF; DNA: TGTGCCAGCAGCCTAGGACGGGGTAAGCAGTTCTTC
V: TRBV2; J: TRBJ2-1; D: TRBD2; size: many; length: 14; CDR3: CASSESSGNNEQFF; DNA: TGTGCCAGCAGTGAGTCTAGCGGTAACAATGAGCAGTTCTTC
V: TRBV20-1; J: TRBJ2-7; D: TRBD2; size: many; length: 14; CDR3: CSASGLAGIYEQYF; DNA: TGCAGTGCGTCGGGACTAGCGGGGATCTACGAGCAGTACTTC
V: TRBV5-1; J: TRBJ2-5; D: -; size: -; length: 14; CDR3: CASGGGDSQETQYF; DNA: TGCGCCAGCGGGGGAGGGGACAGTCAAGAGACCCAGTACTTC
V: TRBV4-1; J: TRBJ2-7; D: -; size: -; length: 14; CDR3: CASSQDLAPYEQHF; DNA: TGCGCCAGCAGCCAAGATTTGGCCCCCTACGAGCAGCACTTC
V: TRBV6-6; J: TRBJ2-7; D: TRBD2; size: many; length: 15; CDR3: CASSYGLAGVMEQYF; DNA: TGTGCCAGCAGTTACGGGCTAGCGGGAGTGATGGAGCAGTACTTC
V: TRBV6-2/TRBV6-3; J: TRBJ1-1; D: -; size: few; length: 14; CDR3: CAGSYLDLVTEAFF; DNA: TGTGCCGGCAGTTACTTGGACCTCGTCACTGAAGCTTTCTTT
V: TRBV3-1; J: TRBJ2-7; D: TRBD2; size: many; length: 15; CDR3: CASSQDGGSSYEQYF; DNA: TGTGCCAGCAGCCAAGATGGCGGGAGCTCCTACGAGCAGTACTTC
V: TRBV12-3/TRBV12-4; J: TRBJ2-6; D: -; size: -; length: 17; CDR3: CASTPTRTNSGANVLTF; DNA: TGTGCCAGCACCCCGACTAGGACTAACTCTGGGGCCAACGTCCTGACTTTC
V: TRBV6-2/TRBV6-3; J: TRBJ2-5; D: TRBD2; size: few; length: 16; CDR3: CASSQPSGSVLETQYF; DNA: TGTGCCAGCAGTCAACCTAGCGGGAGCGTTCTGGAGACCCAGTACTTC
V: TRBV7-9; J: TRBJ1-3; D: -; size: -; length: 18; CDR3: CASSPRLREVSTGNTIYF; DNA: TGTGCCAGCAGCCCACGGCTCAGGGAGGTATCCACTGGAAACACCATATATTTT
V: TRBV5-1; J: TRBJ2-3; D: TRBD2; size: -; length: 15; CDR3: CASSSGTTSTDTRYF; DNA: TGCGCCAGCAGCTCCGGGACTACTAGCACAGATACGCGGTATTTT
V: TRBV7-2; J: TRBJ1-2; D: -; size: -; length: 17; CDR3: CASSLGFRGRGNYGYTF; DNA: TGTGCCAGCAGCTTAGGATTCAGAGGCAGGGGTAACTATGGCTACACCTTC
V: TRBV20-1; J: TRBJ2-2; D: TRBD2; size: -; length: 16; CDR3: CSARFTSGSATGELFF; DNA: TGCAGTGCTAGATTTACTAGCGGGAGTGCTACCGGGGAGCTGTTTTTT
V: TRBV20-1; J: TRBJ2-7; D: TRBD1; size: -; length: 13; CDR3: CSAREQGTYEKYF; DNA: TGCAGTGCTAGAGAACAGGGGACCTACGAGAAGTACTTC
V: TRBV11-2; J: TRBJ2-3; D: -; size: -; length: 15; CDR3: CASSFTIGRSDTQYF; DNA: TGTGCCAGCAGCTTTACGATAGGGAGATCAGATACGCAGTATTTT
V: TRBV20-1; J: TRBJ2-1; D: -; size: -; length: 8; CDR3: CSARDAFF; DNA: TGCAGTGCTAGAGATGCGTTCTTC
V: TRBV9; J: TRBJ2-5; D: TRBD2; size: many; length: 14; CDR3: CASGQAGGQETQYF; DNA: TGTGCCAGCGGCCAGGCGGGAGGGCAAGAGACCCAGTACTTC
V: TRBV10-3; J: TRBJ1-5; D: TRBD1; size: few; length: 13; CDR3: CAISGTADQPQHF; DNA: TGTGCCATCTCAGGGACAGCCGATCAGCCCCAGCATTTT
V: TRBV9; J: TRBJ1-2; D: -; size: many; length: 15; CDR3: CASSGTISPIYGYTF; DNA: TGTGCCAGCAGCGGGACAATTTCCCCAATCTATGGCTACACCTTC
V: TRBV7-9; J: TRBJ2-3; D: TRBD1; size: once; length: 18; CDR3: CASSLGITGATVTDTQYF; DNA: TGTGCCAGCAGCTTAGGGATTACAGGGGCAACCGTCACAGATACGCAGTATTTT
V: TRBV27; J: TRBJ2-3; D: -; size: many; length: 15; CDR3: CASSLKRTDTDTQYF; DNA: TGTGCCAGCAGTTTGAAGCGGACCGACACAGATACGCAGTATTTT
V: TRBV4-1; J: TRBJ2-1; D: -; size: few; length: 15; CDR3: CASSHLKGSYNEQFF; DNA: TGCGCCAGCAGCCATCTAAAGGGCAGCTACAATGAGCAGTTCTTC
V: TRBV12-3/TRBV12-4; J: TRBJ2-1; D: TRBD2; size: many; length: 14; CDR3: CASSLLGAGGEQFF; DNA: TGTGCCAGCAGTTTACTTGGAGCGGGAGGTGAGCAGTTCTTC
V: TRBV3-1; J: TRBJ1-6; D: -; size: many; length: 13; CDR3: CASRDTLNSPLHF; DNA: TGTGCCAGCAGGGACACACTTAATTCACCCCTCCACTTT
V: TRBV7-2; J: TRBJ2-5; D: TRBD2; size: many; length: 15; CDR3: CASSLLSSGIETQYF; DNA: TGTGCCAGCAGCTTACTTTCTAGCGGGATAGAGACCCAGTACTTC